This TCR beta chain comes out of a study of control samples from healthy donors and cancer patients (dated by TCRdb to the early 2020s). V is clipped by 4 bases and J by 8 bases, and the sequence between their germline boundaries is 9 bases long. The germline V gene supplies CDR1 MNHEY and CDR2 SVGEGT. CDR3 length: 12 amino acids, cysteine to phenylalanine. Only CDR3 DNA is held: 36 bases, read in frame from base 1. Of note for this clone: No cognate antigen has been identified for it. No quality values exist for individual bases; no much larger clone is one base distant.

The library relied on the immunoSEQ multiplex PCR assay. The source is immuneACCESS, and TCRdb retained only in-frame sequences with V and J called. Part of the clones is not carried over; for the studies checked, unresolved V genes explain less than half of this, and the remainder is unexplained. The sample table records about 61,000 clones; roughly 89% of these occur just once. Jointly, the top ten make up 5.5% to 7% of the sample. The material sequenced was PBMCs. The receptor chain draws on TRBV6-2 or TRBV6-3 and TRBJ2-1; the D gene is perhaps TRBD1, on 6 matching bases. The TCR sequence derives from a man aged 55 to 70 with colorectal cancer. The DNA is TGTGCCAGCAGTTCTCAGGGGTATGAGCAGTTCTTC. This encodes CASSSQGYEQFF.